The 3 T cell receptor beta chains in this list originate from one sample, sequenced in a study of T cell responses to AZD1222 COVID-19 vaccine. The protocol was immunoSEQ multiplex PCR, while the TCRdb copy is restricted to in-frame clones and leaves out a portion. The sample lists tens of thousands of clones, just under 90% occurring once. Sequencing was performed on peripheral blood, taken on day 0 of MenACWY control vaccination. These receptors all come from an adult in good health.

This chain uses TRBV20-1 with TRBJ1-2; D is uncertain. CDR3 length: 11 amino acids. The V gene's germline CDR1 is DFQATT and CDR2 SNEGSKA (reference sequence). V was pared by 5 bases and J by 5 bases, with 9 bases between. The CDR3 region has the DNA TGCAGTGCTGGTCAGTTGTATGGCTACACCTTC. Amino acid sequence: CSAGQLYGYTF.

The chain recombines TRBV7-6 with TRBJ1-2; D uncertain. Germline assignment: CDR1 SGHVS and CDR2 FNYEAQ. Trimming pared 5 bases from V and 4 bases from J, leaving 5 bases between. This CDR3 has 11 amino acids. Here the CDR3 DNA reads TGTGCCAGCAGCCGGACCTATGGCTACACCTTC. This gives the protein CASSRTYGYTF.

This clone has just one count. The chain joins TRBV19 to TRBJ1-6; D not resolved. Germline assignment: CDR1 LNHDA and CDR2 SQIVND (reference sequence). Trimming removed 3 bases at V and 5 bases at J, with 11 bases between. This CDR3 contains 15 residues. This chain's CDR3 is CASSMAGADNSPLHF. The CDR3 DNA reads as TGTGCCAGTAGTATGGCAGGAGCGGATAATTCACCCCTCCACTTT.